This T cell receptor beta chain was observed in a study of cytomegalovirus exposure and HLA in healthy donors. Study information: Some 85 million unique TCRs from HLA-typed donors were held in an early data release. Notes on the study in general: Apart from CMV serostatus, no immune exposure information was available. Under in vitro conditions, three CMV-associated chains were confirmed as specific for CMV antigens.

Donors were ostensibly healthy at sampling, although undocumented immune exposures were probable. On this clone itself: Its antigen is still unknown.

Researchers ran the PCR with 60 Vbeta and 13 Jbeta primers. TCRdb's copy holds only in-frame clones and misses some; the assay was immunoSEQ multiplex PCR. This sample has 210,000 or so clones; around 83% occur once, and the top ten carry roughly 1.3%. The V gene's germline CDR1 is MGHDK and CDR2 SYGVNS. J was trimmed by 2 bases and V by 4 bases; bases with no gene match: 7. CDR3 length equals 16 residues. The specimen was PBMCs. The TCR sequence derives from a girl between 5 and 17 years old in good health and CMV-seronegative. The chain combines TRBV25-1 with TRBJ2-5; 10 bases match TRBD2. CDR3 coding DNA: TGTGCCAGCAGTGCTGGGGCTAGCGGGGGACAAGAGACCCAGTACTTC. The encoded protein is CASSAGASGGQETQYF.